The clone carrying this T cell receptor (beta chain) was counted only a few times. Its antigen is not identified. These data belong to a study of long-term antiretroviral therapy in people with HIV. Study results and caveats: Subsequent to ART, diversity was augmented yet persisted below that of transplant donor controls. Clones that expanded before ART (that is, prior to treatment) dominated the repertoire at all time points. When set beside controls, HIV repertoires had CDR3 length ranges that were narrower. The study collected blood between the mid-2000s and the late 2010s, possibly under older ART regimens.

Per germline, CDR1 SNHLY and CDR2 FYNNEI. With V trimmed by 7 bases and J by 1 base, 12 bases remained unmatched. The CDR3 loop spans 16 amino acids. Version v3.0 of the immunoSEQ assay was performed at survey level. The assay was immunoSEQ multiplex PCR, and TCRdb's table has in-frame clones only and misses some. The sample has 42,000 or so clones, around 85% seen once. This material consisted of unsorted PBMCs, taken 3.1 years after starting antiretroviral therapy. The TCR comes from a woman in her 50s with HIV. This chain uses TRBV2 with TRBJ1-2, with 7 bases fitting TRBD1. The CDR3 sequence is CASTRLRAGGNYGYTF. Written as DNA, the CDR3 is TGTGCCAGCACCCGCCTCCGGGCAGGGGGTAACTATGGCTACACCTTC.